This T cell receptor (beta chain) is drawn from a study of response to subunit inactivated influenza vaccine. TCRdb re-called the RT-PCR reads with MiXCR, one entry per CDR3 protein. This table has about 520,000 distinct CDR3 sequences, 25% appearing once. Study conclusions and caveats: That few new T cells are recruited by each seasonal influenza vaccination was the authors' suggestion.

This clonotype was recorded once. Its antigen remains unidentified. Sequenced material: CD4+ T cells sorted from PBMCs, taken around 5 days after vaccination. The clonotype comes from a man aged 50 to 59 who received an inactivated influenza vaccine.

CDR3 in DNA: TGCGCCAGCAGCCAAGTGGTAGGGTATCTCGGGGAGCTGTTTTTT. This gives the protein CASSQVVGYLGELFF. This chain joins TRBV4-3 and TRBJ2-2; D uncertain. This CDR3 region has 15 residues. V was shortened by 1 base and J by 7 bases, with 13 bases between the two germline ends. The germline CDR1 and CDR2 sequences are LGHNA and YSLEER.